The subject of this entry is one TCR beta chain. Trimming stripped 4 bases from V and 2 bases from J, with 12 bases between. The germline CDR1 and CDR2 sequences are SGHRS and YFSETQ. This CDR3 is built from 14 residues. Repertoires were generated with immunoSEQ multiplex PCR, while TCRdb's copy carries only in-frame clones and drops some. The sample yields a few hundred thousand clones, approximately 83% seen once. This sample was taken from a study of blood T cell repertoires in COVID-19. Study information: Acute and convalescent COVID-19 samples came from the United States, Italy and Spain. Sources were T cells, B-cell-depleted T cells, or PBMCs; the material itself was cDNA or gDNA.

The cohort comprised adults aged about 18 to 89 years residing in approximately 22 US areas. Clinical history reported by participants formed the basis on which cohorts were assigned. The receptor comes from a woman between 35 and 50 years old with acute COVID-19. The sequenced sample consisted of PBMCs or T cells enriched from blood (not recorded which). V is TRBV5-1 and J is TRBJ2-5; TRBD2 is a possible D gene (6 bases). The CDR3 DNA reads as TGCGCCAGCAGCCGTATAGCGGATCAAGAGACCCAGTACTTC. Amino acid sequence: CASSRIADQETQYF.